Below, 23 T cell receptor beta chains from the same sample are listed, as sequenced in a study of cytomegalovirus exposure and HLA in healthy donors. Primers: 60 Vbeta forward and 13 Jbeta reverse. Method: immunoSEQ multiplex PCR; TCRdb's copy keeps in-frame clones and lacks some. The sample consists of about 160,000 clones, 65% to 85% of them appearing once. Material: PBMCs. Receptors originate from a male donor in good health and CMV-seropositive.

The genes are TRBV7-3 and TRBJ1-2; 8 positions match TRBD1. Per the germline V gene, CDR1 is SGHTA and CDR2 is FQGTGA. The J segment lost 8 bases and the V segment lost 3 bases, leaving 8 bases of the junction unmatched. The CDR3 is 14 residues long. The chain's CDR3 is CASSFSPGQAGYTF. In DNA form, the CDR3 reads TGTGCCAGCAGCTTCTCCCCGGGACAGGCGGGCTACACCTTC.

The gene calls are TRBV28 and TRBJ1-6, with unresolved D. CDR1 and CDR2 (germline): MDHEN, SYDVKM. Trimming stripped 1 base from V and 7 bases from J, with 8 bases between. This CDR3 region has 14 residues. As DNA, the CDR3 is TGTGCCAGCAGTTTATCCCCGGAGAATTCACCCCTCCACTTT. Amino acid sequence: CASSLSPENSPLHF.

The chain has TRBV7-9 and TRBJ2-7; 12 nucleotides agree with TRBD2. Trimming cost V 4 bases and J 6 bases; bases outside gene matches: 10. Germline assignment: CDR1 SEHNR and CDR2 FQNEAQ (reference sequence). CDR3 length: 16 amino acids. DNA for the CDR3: TGTGCCAGCAGCTCCAGACTAGCGGGAGTAAGGATCGAGCAGTACTTC. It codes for CASSSRLAGVRIEQYF.

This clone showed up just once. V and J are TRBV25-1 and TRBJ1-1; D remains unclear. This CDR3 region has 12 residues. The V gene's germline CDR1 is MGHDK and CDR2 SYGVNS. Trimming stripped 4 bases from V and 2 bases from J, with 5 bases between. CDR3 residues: CASSVLNTEAFF. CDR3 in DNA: TGTGCCAGCAGTGTCCTTAACACTGAAGCTTTCTTT.

The CDR3 region has the DNA TGTGCCAGCTCACCAATTAATACAGGAGCTGGGGCCAACGTCCTGACTTTC. Amino acid sequence: CASSPINTGAGANVLTF. The V and J genes are TRBV18 and TRBJ2-6; possible D gene TRBD1, 5 bases. Germline-derived CDR1 and CDR2 are KGHSH and LQKENI. V lost 2 bases to trimming and J lost 2 bases, with 13 bases between them. The CDR3 is 17 amino acids.

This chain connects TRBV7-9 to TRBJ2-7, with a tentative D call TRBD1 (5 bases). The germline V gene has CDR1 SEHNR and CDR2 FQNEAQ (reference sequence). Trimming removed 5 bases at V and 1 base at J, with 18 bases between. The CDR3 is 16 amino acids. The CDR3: CASSTRSQGGSYEQYF. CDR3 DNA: TGTGCCAGCAGCACGCGCAGTCAGGGTGGTTCCTACGAGCAGTACTTC.

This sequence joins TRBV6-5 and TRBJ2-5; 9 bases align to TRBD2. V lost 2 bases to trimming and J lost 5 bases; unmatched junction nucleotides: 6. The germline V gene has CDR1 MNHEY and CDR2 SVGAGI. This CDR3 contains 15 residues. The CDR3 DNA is TGTGCCAGCAGTTACGGTTGGACTAGCGAGGAGACCCAGTACTTC. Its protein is CASSYGWTSEETQYF.

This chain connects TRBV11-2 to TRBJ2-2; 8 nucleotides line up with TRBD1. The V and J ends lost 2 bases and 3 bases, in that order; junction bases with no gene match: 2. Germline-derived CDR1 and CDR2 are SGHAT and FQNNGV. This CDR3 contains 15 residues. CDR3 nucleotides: TGTGCCAGCAGCTTACGGGACAGGCACACCGGGGAGCTGTTTTTT. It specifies CASSLRDRHTGELFF. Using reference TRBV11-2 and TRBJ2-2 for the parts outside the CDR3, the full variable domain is EAGVAQSPRYKIIEKRQSVAFWCNPISGHATLYWYQQILGQGPKLLIQFQNNGVVDDSQLPKDRFSAERLKGVDSTLKIQPAKLEDSAVYLCASSLRDRHTGELFFGEGSRLTVL.

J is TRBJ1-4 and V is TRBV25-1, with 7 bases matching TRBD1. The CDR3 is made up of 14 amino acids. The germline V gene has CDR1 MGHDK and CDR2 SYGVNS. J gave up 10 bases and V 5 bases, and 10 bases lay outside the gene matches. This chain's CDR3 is CASSQGGGTGKLFF. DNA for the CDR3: TGTGCCAGCAGTCAGGGGGGAGGTACCGGAAAACTGTTTTTT.

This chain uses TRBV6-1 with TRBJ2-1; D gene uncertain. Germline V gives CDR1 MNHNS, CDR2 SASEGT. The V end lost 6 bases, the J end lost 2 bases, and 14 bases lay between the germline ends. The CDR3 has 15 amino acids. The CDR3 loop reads CASRGGGGPYNEQFF. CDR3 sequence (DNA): TGTGCCAGCAGAGGTGGTGGTGGGCCCTACAATGAGCAGTTCTTC.

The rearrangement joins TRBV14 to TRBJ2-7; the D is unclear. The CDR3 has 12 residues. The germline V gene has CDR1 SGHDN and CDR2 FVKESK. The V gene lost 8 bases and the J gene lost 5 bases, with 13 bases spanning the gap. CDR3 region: CASGWASNEQYF. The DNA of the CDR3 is TGTGCCAGCGGTTGGGCGAGCAACGAGCAGTACTTC. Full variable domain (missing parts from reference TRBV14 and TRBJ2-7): EAGVTQFPSHSVIEKGQTVTLRCDPISGHDNLYWYRRVMGKEIKFLLHFVKESKQDESGMPNNRFLAERTGGTYSTLKVQPAELEDSGVYFCASGWASNEQYFGPGTRLTVT.

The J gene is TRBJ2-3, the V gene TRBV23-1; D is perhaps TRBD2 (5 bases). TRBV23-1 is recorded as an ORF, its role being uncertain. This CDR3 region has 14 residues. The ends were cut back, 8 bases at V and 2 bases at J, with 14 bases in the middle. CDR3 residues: CASRRGLPTDTQYF. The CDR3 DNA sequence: TGCGCCAGCCGGCGAGGACTGCCCACAGATACGCAGTATTTT.

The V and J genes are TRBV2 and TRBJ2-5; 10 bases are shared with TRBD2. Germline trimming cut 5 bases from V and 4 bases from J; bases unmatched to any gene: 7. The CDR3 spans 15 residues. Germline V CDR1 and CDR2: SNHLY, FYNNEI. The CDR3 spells CASSREAGGPETQYF. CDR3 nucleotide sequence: TGTGCCAGCAGTAGGGAAGCGGGAGGGCCAGAGACCCAGTACTTC.

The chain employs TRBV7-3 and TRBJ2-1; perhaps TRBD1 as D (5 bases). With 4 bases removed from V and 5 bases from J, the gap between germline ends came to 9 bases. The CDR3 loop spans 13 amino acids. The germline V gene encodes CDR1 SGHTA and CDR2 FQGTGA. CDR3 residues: CASSSGHNNEQFF. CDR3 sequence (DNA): TGTGCCAGCAGCTCCGGACATAACAATGAGCAGTTCTTC. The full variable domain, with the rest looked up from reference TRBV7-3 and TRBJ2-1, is GAGVSQTPSNKVTEKGKYVELRCDPISGHTALYWYRQSLGQGPEFLIYFQGTGAADDSGLPNDRFFAVRPEGSVSTLKIQRTERGDSAVYLCASSSGHNNEQFFGPGTRLTVL.

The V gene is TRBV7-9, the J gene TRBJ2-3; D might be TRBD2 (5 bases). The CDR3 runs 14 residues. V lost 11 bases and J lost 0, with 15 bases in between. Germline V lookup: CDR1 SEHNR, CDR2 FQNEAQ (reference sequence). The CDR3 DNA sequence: TGTGCCGGGCGAGGACTGCTAAGCACAGATACGCAGTATTTT. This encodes CAGRGLLSTDTQYF.

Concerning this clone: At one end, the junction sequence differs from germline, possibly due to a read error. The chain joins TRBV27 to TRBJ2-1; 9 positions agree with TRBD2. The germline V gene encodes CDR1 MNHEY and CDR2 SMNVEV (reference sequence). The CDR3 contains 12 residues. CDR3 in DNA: TGTGCCAGCAGTTCTGCGGGAGGGCCCTCAATCTTC. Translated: CASSSAGGPSIF.

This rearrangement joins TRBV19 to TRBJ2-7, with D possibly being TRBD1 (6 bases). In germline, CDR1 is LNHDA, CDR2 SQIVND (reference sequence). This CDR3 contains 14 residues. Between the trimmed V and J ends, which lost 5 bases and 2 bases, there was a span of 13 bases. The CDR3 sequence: CASSPRTAAYEQYF. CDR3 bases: TGTGCCAGTAGTCCAAGGACAGCTGCCTACGAGCAGTACTTC.

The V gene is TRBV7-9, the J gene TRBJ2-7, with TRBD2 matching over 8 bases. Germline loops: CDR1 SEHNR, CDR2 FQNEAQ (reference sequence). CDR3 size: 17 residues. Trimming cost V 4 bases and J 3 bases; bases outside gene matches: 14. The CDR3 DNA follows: TGTGCCAGCAGCTCGACTCAATTACTAGCGGAAGGCTACGAGCAGTACTTC. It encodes CASSSTQLLAEGYEQYF.

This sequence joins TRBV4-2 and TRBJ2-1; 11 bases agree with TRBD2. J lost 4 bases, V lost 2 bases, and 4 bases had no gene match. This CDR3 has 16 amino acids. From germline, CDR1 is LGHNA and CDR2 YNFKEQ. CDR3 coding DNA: TGTGCCAGCAGCCAAACCGGGACTAGCGGATACAATGAGCAGTTCTTC. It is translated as CASSQTGTSGYNEQFF.

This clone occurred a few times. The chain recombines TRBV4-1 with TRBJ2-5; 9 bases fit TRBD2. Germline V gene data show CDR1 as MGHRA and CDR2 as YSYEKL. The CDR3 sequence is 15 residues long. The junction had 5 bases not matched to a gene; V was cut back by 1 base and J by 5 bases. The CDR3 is CASSQGGTSRETQYF. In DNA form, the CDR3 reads TGCGCCAGCAGCCAAGGGGGGACTAGCCGGGAGACCCAGTACTTC.

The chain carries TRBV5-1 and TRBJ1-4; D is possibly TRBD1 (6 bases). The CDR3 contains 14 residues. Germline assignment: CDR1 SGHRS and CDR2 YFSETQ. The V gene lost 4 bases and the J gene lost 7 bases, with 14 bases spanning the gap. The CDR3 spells CASSDGTWSEKLFF. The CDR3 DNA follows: TGCGCCAGCAGCGACGGGACATGGAGTGAAAAACTGTTTTTT.

DNA of the CDR3: TGTGCCAGCAGTTACTCGGGGGGACAGGGGGGAAAGCAGTACTTC. This codes for CASSYSGGQGGKQYF. This chain connects TRBV6-5 to TRBJ2-7, with 11 bases aligning to TRBD1. The CDR3 is made up of 15 amino acids. The germline V gene has CDR1 MNHEY and CDR2 SVGAGI. Unmatched junction bases numbered 6, after V lost 0 bases and J lost 8 bases.

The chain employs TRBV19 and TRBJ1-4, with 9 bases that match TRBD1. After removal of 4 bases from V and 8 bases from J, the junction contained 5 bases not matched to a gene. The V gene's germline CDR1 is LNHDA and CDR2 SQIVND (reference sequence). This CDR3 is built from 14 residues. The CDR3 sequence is CASSTGQGREKLFF. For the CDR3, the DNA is TGTGCCAGTAGTACGGGACAGGGAAGGGAAAAACTGTTTTTT.